This TCR beta chain was sequenced in a study of blood T cell repertoires in COVID-19. Study in general: Sites in the United States, Italy and Spain provided acute and convalescent COVID-19 samples. Nucleic acid was either cDNA or gDNA, and it came from T cells, B-cell-depleted T cells, or PBMCs.

Recovered status applied to Cohort 3 donors who had two consecutive negative PCRs. It also applied to those with clearance or with symptom resolution. This CDR3 is 14 amino acids long. The germline V and J ends were trimmed by 0 bases and 7 bases, with 9 bases remaining between them. Germline CDR1 is LNHNV and CDR2 is YYDKDF (reference sequence). Assay used: immunoSEQ multiplex PCR; TCRdb lists only in-frame clones, some missing. The sample holds 150,000 to 200,000 clones, under 90% seen once. This chain joins TRBV15 and TRBJ2-2, with a possible D match to TRBD2 (5 bases). The sequence came from a woman aged 55-69 years who had recovered from COVID-19. Source material: PBMCs or T cells enriched from blood (not recorded which). The CDR3 reads CATSRERAHGELFF. CDR3 bases: TGTGCCACCAGCAGAGAGAGGGCCCACGGGGAGCTGTTTTTT. Supplemented by reference TRBV15 and TRBJ2-2, the full variable domain reads DAMVIQNPRYQVTQFGKPVTLSCSQTLNHNVMYWYQQKSSQAPKLLFHYYDKDFNNEADTPDNFQSRRPNTSFCFLDIRSPGLGDTAMYLCATSRERAHGELFFGEGSRLTVL.